This TCR beta chain is drawn from a study of shared clonotypes between healthy human individuals. A note on this clone: The antigen remains undetermined.

Findings and limits, study-wide: With a handful of donors compared, approximately 5% of naive CD4 clonotypes were shared. All-four-donor shared clonotypes had higher generation probabilities than non-shared clonotypes did. Naive subsets tended to show greater estimated richness than memory subsets. Limited genetic and exposure-history diversity came from having few donors.

Libraries were prepared by immunoSEQ multiplex PCR; TCRdb keeps only in-frame clonotypes and omits some of them. The sample consists of around 600,000 clones, approximately 95% of them appearing once. CDR3 length: 12 residues. J was trimmed by 9 bases and V by 4 bases; bases with no gene match: 3. Germline V gene sequence: CDR1 MNHEY, CDR2 SMNVEV (reference sequence). CD8 cells regarded as naive lacked CD45RO, were positively chosen for CCR7, and omitted terminally differentiated effector memory CD45RA+ cells. This TCR derives from a woman under 40 in good health. The chain combines TRBV27 with TRBJ2-1; TRBD1 matches 7 bases. Sequencing was performed on naive CD8+ T cells sorted from blood. The CDR3 DNA sequence: TGTGCCAGCAGTTCAGGGGGTACTGAGCAGTTCTTC. This translates into CASSSGGTEQFF.